This passage covers 26 T cell receptor beta chains from one sample sequenced in a study of yellow fever vaccine responses in identical twins. TCRdb reanalysed the RT-PCR reads using MiXCR and keeps one entry per CDR3 protein. The table shows fewer than 11,000 distinct CDR3 sequences, with roughly 83% occurring only once. Here the sequenced sample was T cells from blood (PBMCs), unsorted or a sorted subset (not recorded which), taken before or after yellow fever vaccination (not recorded which). The receptor set was obtained from a woman aged 18-30 years who received the yellow fever vaccine.

The count of this clonotype is one. The chain carries TRBV11-1 and TRBJ1-5; D gene ambiguous. The CDR3 covers 14 residues. With 1 base removed from V and 0 bases from J, the gap between germline ends came to 4 bases. Germline lookup yields CDR1 SGHAT and CDR2 FQDESV (reference sequence). The CDR3 here is CASSLGYSNQPQHF. CDR3 DNA sequence: TGTGCCAGCAGCTTAGGGTATAGCAATCAGCCCCAGCATTTT.

V gene TRBV12-5 combines with J gene TRBJ1-3; no definite D call. The CDR3 is made up of 14 amino acids. Germline CDR1 reads LGHNT; CDR2 reads FRNRAP. V gave up 3 bases and J gave up 0 bases, with 6 bases separating them. The CDR3 region is CASGFGSSGNTIYF. The CDR3 nucleotides are TGTGCTAGTGGTTTCGGGAGCTCTGGAAACACCATATATTTT. The full variable domain, rest sourced from reference TRBV12-5 and TRBJ1-3, is DARVTQTPRHKVTEMGQEVTMRCQPILGHNTVFWYRQTMMQGLELLAYFRNRAPLDDSGMPKDRFSAEMPDATLATLKIQPSEPRDSAVYFCASGFGSSGNTIYFGEGSWLTVV.

V gene TRBV6-4 combines with J gene TRBJ2-7, with D tentatively TRBD1 (5 bases). V shed 6 bases and J shed 3 bases, with 15 bases lying between them. The CDR3 consists of 14 residues. Germline lookup yields CDR1 MRHNA and CDR2 SNTAGT. This chain's CDR3 is CASSGSWGNYEQYF. The CDR3 nucleotides are TGTGCCAGCAGCGGCTCCTGGGGCAACTACGAGCAGTACTTC.

V is TRBV5-5 and J is TRBJ1-1; the match to TRBD1 covers 7 bases. Trimming at V came to 0 bases and at J to 0 bases, leaving 5 bases not matched to a gene. CDR3 length equals 16 residues. CDR1 is SGHKS and CDR2 is YYEKEE in the germline V gene (reference sequence). As DNA, the CDR3 is TGTGCCAGCAGCTTGGGGAGGACAGGAATGAACACTGAAGCTTTCTTT. Translated: CASSLGRTGMNTEAFF.

V gene TRBV18 combines with J gene TRBJ2-1, with TRBD2 matching over 10 bases. CDR1 is KGHSH and CDR2 is LQKENI in the germline V gene. The CDR3 extends over 16 amino acids. V lost 3 bases, J lost 9 bases, and 11 bases stayed unmatched. The CDR3 region is CASSPASGLANGEQFF. CDR3 DNA sequence: TGTGCCAGCTCACCGGCGTCGGGACTAGCGAACGGTGAGCAGTTCTTC.

The chain uses TRBV5-5 and TRBJ2-5, with D tentatively TRBD1 or TRBD2 (5 bases each). Germline V lookup: CDR1 SGHKS, CDR2 YYEKEE (reference sequence). V lost 1 base to trimming and J lost 9 bases, with 16 bases between them. This CDR3 has 14 residues. CDR3 bases: TGTGCCAGCAGCTTGTGGCGGGTCCAAGGGGCCCAGTACTTC. This translates into CASSLWRVQGAQYF.

J is TRBJ1-5 and V is TRBV11-1; D not resolved. This CDR3 is 14 amino acids long. Trimming took 5 bases from V and 0 from J, leaving 8 bases between them. Germline loops: CDR1 SGHAT, CDR2 FQDESV (reference sequence). CDR3 protein: CASSAVDSNQPQHF. The CDR3 DNA is TGTGCCAGCAGCGCGGTGGATAGCAATCAGCCCCAGCATTTT.

The chain combines TRBV20-1 with TRBJ2-3, with 10 nucleotides matching TRBD2. CDR3 length equals 14 residues. Germline V gene data show CDR1 as DFQATT and CDR2 as SNEGSKA (reference sequence). Trimming took 4 bases from V and 6 from J; bases not matched to a gene: 7. This CDR3 reads CSATLAGAADTQYF. Written as DNA, the CDR3 is TGCAGTGCTACCCTAGCGGGAGCGGCGGATACGCAGTATTTT.

The V and J genes are TRBV5-1 and TRBJ2-3; no reliable D call. V dropped 6 bases and J dropped 1 base, with 9 bases sitting between them. The CDR3 covers 13 residues. Germline CDR1 SGHRS, CDR2 YFSETQ. The CDR3 nucleotides are TGCGCCAGCACCGAGTCGGGCACAGATACGCAGTATTTT. Encoded protein: CASTESGTDTQYF.

The chain has TRBV29-1 and TRBJ2-3; D perhaps matches TRBD2 (6 bases). Germline CDR1 is SQVTM and CDR2 is ANQGSEA. Trimming removed 3 bases at V and 4 bases at J, with 14 bases between. This CDR3 comprises 14 residues. For the CDR3, the DNA is TGCAGCGTTGATTCCGGGAGAGGGGCAGATACGCAGTATTTT. Translation gives CSVDSGRGADTQYF.

This clonotype was seen only once. V is TRBV29-1 and J is TRBJ2-2, with 13 bases aligning to TRBD2. The germline V gene has CDR1 SQVTM and CDR2 ANQGSEA. After removal of 6 bases from V and 5 bases from J, the junction contained 3 bases not matched to a gene. This CDR3 comprises 14 residues. CDR3 residues: CSVGTSGMTGELFF. CDR3 DNA sequence: TGCAGCGTCGGGACTAGCGGGATGACCGGGGAGCTGTTTTTT.

This chain links TRBV20-1 with TRBJ1-3; no definite D call. Between the trimmed V and J ends, which lost 0 bases and 0 bases, there was a span of 3 bases. The germline gives CDR1 DFQATT, CDR2 SNEGSKA (reference sequence). This CDR3 spans 13 amino acids. CDR3 residues: CSARDSSGNTIYF. The CDR3 bases are TGCAGTGCTAGAGACAGCTCTGGAAACACCATATATTTT.

The rearrangement joins TRBV12-3 or TRBV12-4 to TRBJ2-3; the D is unclear. This CDR3 comprises 11 residues. Trimming took off 6 bases at V and 4 bases at J, with 5 bases between the two ends. The CDR3 region has the DNA TGTGCCAGCAGGAGCGCAGATACGCAGTATTTT. Translating gives CASRSADTQYF.

This chain uses TRBV2 with TRBJ1-2, with D uncertain. Trimming took off 7 bases at V and 3 bases at J, with 15 bases between the two ends. The CDR3 consists of 14 residues. Germline V gene lookup returns CDR1 SNHLY and CDR2 FYNNEI. CDR3 in DNA: TGTGCCAGCAAATTGCAGGCCACCGACTATGGCTACACCTTC. Protein sequence: CASKLQATDYGYTF.

This clonotype was seen a single time. The chain carries TRBV2 and TRBJ2-7; D unclear. Trimming shortened V by 7 bases and J by 6 bases, and 16 bases separated the two germline ends. The CDR3 runs 13 residues. Germline CDR1 SNHLY, CDR2 FYNNEI. CDR3 region: CASKKNSMGEQYF. The CDR3 DNA sequence: TGTGCCAGCAAAAAGAACAGCATGGGCGAGCAGTACTTC.

J is TRBJ2-3 and V is TRBV5-5; D is perhaps TRBD2 (5 bases). Germline CDR1 and CDR2: SGHKS and YYEKEE (reference sequence). Between the trimmed V and J ends, which lost 4 bases and 1 base, there was a span of 22 bases. The CDR3 extends over 18 amino acids. The CDR3 DNA sequence: TGTGCCAGCAGCCCCACCCTGATTACTAGACTCCGCACAGATACGCAGTATTTT. It is translated as CASSPTLITRLRTDTQYF.

The gene calls are TRBV12-3 or TRBV12-4 and TRBJ2-5, with 13 bases matching TRBD2. The CDR3 covers 17 residues. Trimming cost V 6 bases and J 2 bases; bases outside gene matches: 9. CDR3 nucleotides: TGTGCCAGCAGCAACGCGGGACTAGCGGGAACACAAGAGACCCAGTACTTC. It is translated as CASSNAGLAGTQETQYF.

This sequence joins TRBV12-3 or TRBV12-4 and TRBJ2-6; TRBD1 is a possible D gene (5 bases). Trimming left V 6 bases short and J 1 base short, with 13 bases between. This CDR3 spans 16 amino acids. The CDR3 DNA sequence: TGTGCCAGCAGATCACCAGGGATTTCTGGGGCCAACGTCCTGACTTTC. It is translated as CASRSPGISGANVLTF.

V and J are TRBV18 and TRBJ2-3, with 10 bases matching TRBD1. V was clipped by 6 bases and J by 3 bases; unmatched bases: 12. The CDR3 consists of 17 residues. CDR1 KGHSH and CDR2 LQKENI come from the germline V gene. The CDR3 is CASSTIGQGEETDTQYF. The CDR3 DNA is TGTGCCAGCTCGACAATTGGACAGGGGGAGGAGACAGATACGCAGTATTTT.

The genes are TRBV4-1 and TRBJ2-1, with D tentatively TRBD1 (6 bases). This CDR3 comprises 16 residues. Trimming shortened V by 4 bases and J by 0 bases, and 13 bases separated the two germline ends. Germline assignment: CDR1 MGHRA and CDR2 YSYEKL. The CDR3 sequence is CASSPTGTPSYNEQFF. CDR3 in DNA: TGCGCCAGCAGCCCTACCGGGACACCCTCCTACAATGAGCAGTTCTTC.

The chain has TRBV29-1 and TRBJ2-7; unclear D gene. V lost 0 bases and J 6 bases, leaving 6 bases between the germline ends. This CDR3 is 11 amino acids long. The germline gives CDR1 SQVTM, CDR2 ANQGSEA. The CDR3 nucleotides are TGCAGCGTTGAAGATCCTGGCGAGCAGTACTTC. This encodes CSVEDPGEQYF.

The chain is built from TRBV11-2 and TRBJ1-6; D call uncertain. The germline V gene has CDR1 SGHAT and CDR2 FQNNGV. Trimming removed 3 bases at V and 0 bases at J, with 9 bases between. CDR3 size: 16 residues. Here the CDR3 DNA reads TGTGCCAGCAGCTTTTCCGGGAGCTCCTATAATTCACCCCTCCACTTT. Translated, it gives CASSFSGSSYNSPLHF.

The V gene is TRBV18, the J gene TRBJ1-2; D not certain. The CDR3 has 13 amino acids. V gave up 0 bases and J gave up 6 bases, with 8 bases separating them. Germline V gives CDR1 KGHSH, CDR2 LQKENI. CDR3 in DNA: TGTGCCAGCTCACCACCAACACTGGATGGCTACACCTTC. This translates into CASSPPTLDGYTF.

The chain combines TRBV18 with TRBJ2-5, with unresolved D. Germline values: CDR1 KGHSH, CDR2 LQKENI. V was cut by 1 base and J by 2 bases, with 8 bases left in between. CDR3 length: 14 residues. CDR3 nucleotides: TGTGCCAGCTCACCACGGGCTACTCAAGAGACCCAGTACTTC. Protein product: CASSPRATQETQYF.

This rearrangement joins TRBV11-2 to TRBJ2-1; maybe TRBD2 (6 bases). V shed 5 bases and J shed 6 bases, with 11 bases lying between them. There are 13 residues in the CDR3. Germline V CDR1 and CDR2: SGHAT, FQNNGV. The CDR3 DNA sequence: TGTGCCAGCAGCCCCGGACTACCCAATGAGCAGTTCTTC. Amino acid sequence: CASSPGLPNEQFF. The complete variable domain, with remaining parts taken from reference TRBV11-2 and TRBJ2-1, reads EAGVAQSPRYKIIEKRQSVAFWCNPISGHATLYWYQQILGQGPKLLIQFQNNGVVDDSQLPKDRFSAERLKGVDSTLKIQPAKLEDSAVYLCASSPGLPNEQFFGPGTRLTVL.

In nucleotides, the CDR3 is TGTGCCAGCTTGCCCCCGGGACTAGCGGGGGATGAGCAGTTCTTC. It codes for CASLPPGLAGDEQFF. J is TRBJ2-1 and V is TRBV18, with 14 bases aligning to TRBD2. V lost 7 bases and J lost 8; bases outside the gene matches: 7. This CDR3 has 15 residues. Germline CDR1 is KGHSH and CDR2 is LQKENI.